A single sample is the source of the 6 T cell receptor beta chains below, sequenced in a study of blood T cell repertoires in COVID-19. The data were produced by immunoSEQ multiplex PCR, yet TCRdb's version contains in-frame clones alone and is incomplete. The sample has approximately 150,000 clones; 80% to 90% are singletons. Sample: peripheral blood. These receptors all stem from a man in his 60s with active or convalescent COVID-19.

The rearrangement uses TRBV14 and TRBJ2-1; 12 bases map to TRBD2. The V gene end was trimmed by 1 base and the J gene end by 5 bases; junction bases not matched to a gene: 3. CDR3 size: 16 residues. From germline, CDR1 is SGHDN and CDR2 FVKESK. The CDR3: CASSQARLAGDNEQFF. In DNA form, the CDR3 reads TGTGCCAGCAGCCAAGCCCGACTAGCGGGGGACAATGAGCAGTTCTTC.

The chain uses TRBV28 and TRBJ1-4, with no clear D. This CDR3 comprises 14 residues. With 4 bases removed from V and 10 bases from J, the gap between germline ends came to 16 bases. The germline V gene has CDR1 MDHEN and CDR2 SYDVKM. The CDR3 nucleotides are TGTGCCAGCAGTTCACGGGTCCTCTCGTCAAAACTGTTTTTT. This codes for CASSSRVLSSKLFF.

This chain links TRBV9 with TRBJ2-5; TRBD1 aligns across 10 bases. Germline V gene sequence: CDR1 SGDLS, CDR2 YYNGEE. V lost 7 bases and J lost 0; bases outside the gene matches: 9. The CDR3 contains 16 residues. Here the CDR3 reads CASSSGQGTYQETQYF. The DNA of the CDR3 is TGTGCCAGCTCCTCGGGACAGGGGACGTACCAAGAGACCCAGTACTTC.

V and J are TRBV5-1 and TRBJ2-7, with 9 bases identical to TRBD1. V lost 0 bases to trimming and J lost 4 bases; unmatched junction nucleotides: 5. The CDR3 has 15 residues. From germline, CDR1 is SGHRS and CDR2 YFSETQ. The CDR3: CASSLDGTGRYEQYF. Written as DNA, the CDR3 is TGCGCCAGCAGCTTGGATGGGACAGGGCGGTACGAGCAGTACTTC.

The chain has TRBV6-5 and TRBJ2-7; 9 bases line up with TRBD1. CDR1 and CDR2 from the germline V gene are MNHEY and SVGAGI. The V and J ends lost 6 bases and 0 bases, in that order; junction bases with no gene match: 6. The CDR3 is 15 residues long. The CDR3 DNA sequence: TGTGCCAGCAGGAGACAGGGGGACCACTCCTACGAGCAGTACTTC. Amino acids: CASRRQGDHSYEQYF.

The chain uses TRBV18 and TRBJ1-5, with 8 bases matching TRBD1. Germline V gene sequence: CDR1 KGHSH, CDR2 LQKENI. V was pared by 0 bases and J by 6 bases, with 10 bases of the junction left unmatched. The CDR3 has 17 amino acids. In DNA, the CDR3 is TGTGCCAGCTCACCACCCTCGACAGGGGTTTTCGGTCAGCCCCAGCATTTT. The encoded protein is CASSPPSTGVFGQPQHF.